The 21 T cell receptor beta chains below all came from one sample that was sequenced in a study of PD-1 blockade in classical Hodgkin lymphoma. There was relapse after autologous stem cell transplantation in every patient, and there was variation in brentuximab vedotin exposure. TCRdb's table, derived via immunoSEQ multiplex PCR, lists solely in-frame clones and lacks some. The sample lists about 100,000 clones, 80% to 90% occurring once. This specimen consisted of peripheral blood mononuclear cells (PBMCs), obtained before the second cycle of nivolumab. These receptors were collected from a human donor with classical Hodgkin lymphoma.

The chain recombines TRBV7-9 with TRBJ2-1; D gene ambiguous. With 0 bases removed from V and 5 bases from J, the gap between germline ends came to 5 bases. Germline V lookup: CDR1 SEHNR, CDR2 FQNEAQ (reference sequence). The CDR3 has 13 residues. As DNA, the CDR3 is TGTGCCAGCAGCTTAGCGACCGACAATGAGCAGTTCTTC. Its translation: CASSLATDNEQFF.

The V and J genes are TRBV12-5 and TRBJ1-3, with D tentatively TRBD1 (6 bases). In germline, CDR1 is LGHNT, CDR2 FRNRAP. The CDR3 sequence is 19 residues long. V shed 4 bases and J shed 0 bases, with 22 bases lying between them. CDR3 sequence reads: CASGWRTPRQDYSGNTIYF. CDR3 bases: TGTGCTAGTGGTTGGCGCACCCCCCGACAGGACTACTCTGGAAACACCATATATTTT.

For the CDR3, the DNA is TGTGCCAGCAGCTTAGCGTTAGGACTATCGGAGACCCAGTACTTC. Protein product: CASSLALGLSETQYF. The rearrangement uses TRBV7-7 and TRBJ2-5, with D maybe TRBD2 (6 bases). Germline CDR1 reads SSHAT; CDR2 reads FNYEAQ (reference sequence). This CDR3 contains 15 residues. V was clipped by 0 bases and J by 5 bases, with 13 bases between them.

There are a few counts of this clone. The chain joins TRBV4-2 to TRBJ1-2, with D unclear. This CDR3 contains 18 residues. The V end was cut by 0 bases, the J end by 4 bases, with 21 bases between. The V gene's germline CDR1 is LGHNA and CDR2 YNFKEQ. This chain's CDR3 is CASSQDVAGTALFYGYTF. The CDR3 DNA reads as TGTGCCAGCAGCCAAGATGTCGCCGGAACAGCACTTTTCTATGGCTACACCTTC.

CDR3 residues: CASSRDDQETQYF. The CDR3 DNA follows: TGTGCCAGCAGCCGGGACGACCAAGAGACCCAGTACTTC. V is TRBV7-2 and J is TRBJ2-5, with D possibly being TRBD1 or TRBD2 (5 bases each). CDR1 and CDR2 from the germline V gene are SGHTA and FQGNSA. Trimming removed 5 bases from V and 0 bases from J, with 7 bases in between. CDR3 length equals 13 residues.

This chain joins TRBV5-6 and TRBJ2-3; D gene uncertain. V was shortened by 6 bases and J by 6 bases, with 14 bases between the two germline ends. Germline-derived CDR1 and CDR2 are SGHDT and YYEEEE. The CDR3 runs 13 residues. The CDR3 DNA follows: TGTGCCAGCACGTCCGTGGGCCGCGATACGCAGTATTTT. As protein: CASTSVGRDTQYF.

The rearrangement joins TRBV29-1 to TRBJ2-7; 7 nucleotides align to TRBD1. Unmatched junction bases numbered 11, after V lost 6 bases and J lost 3 bases. Per the germline V gene, CDR1 is SQVTM and CDR2 is ANQGSEA. This CDR3 is built from 14 residues. The CDR3 sequence is CSVSPDRDSYEQYF. Written as DNA, the CDR3 is TGCAGCGTCTCCCCTGATAGGGACAGCTACGAGCAGTACTTC.

The chain recombines TRBV15 with TRBJ1-2; no clear D. V dropped 5 bases and J dropped 4 bases, with 20 bases sitting between them. CDR1 LNHNV and CDR2 YYDKDF come from the germline V gene (reference sequence). The CDR3 length is 16 residues. CDR3 residues: CATSPALTPTTYGYTF. In nucleotides, the CDR3 is TGTGCCACCAGCCCAGCCTTAACCCCGACAACCTATGGCTACACCTTC.

This clone was picked up a small number of times. J is TRBJ2-7 and V is TRBV28, with D tentatively TRBD2 (6 bases). CDR3 size: 15 residues. Between the trimmed V and J ends, which lost 8 bases and 1 base, there was a span of 18 bases. Germline V gene data show CDR1 as MDHEN and CDR2 as SYDVKM. The CDR3 sequence: CASATHQEGSYEQYF. CDR3 coding DNA: TGTGCCAGCGCCACCCATCAGGAGGGGTCCTACGAGCAGTACTTC.

The rearrangement uses TRBV5-6 and TRBJ1-1, with TRBD1 matching 8 bases. The CDR3 totals 14 residues. V dropped 2 bases and J dropped 6; count of bases not matched to a gene: 6. Germline V gives CDR1 SGHDT, CDR2 YYEEEE. The CDR3 protein is CASSFPGGPSEAFF. The CDR3, as DNA: TGTGCCAGCAGCTTTCCAGGGGGCCCATCTGAAGCTTTCTTT.

This chain links TRBV5-1 with TRBJ2-1, with D perhaps TRBD1 (6 bases). This CDR3 is 17 amino acids long. Germline CDR1 is SGHRS and CDR2 is YFSETQ. V lost 3 bases and J lost 0, with 16 bases in between. Here the CDR3 DNA reads TGCGCCAGCAGCTCCCGGACAGACCATCTCTCCTACAATGAGCAGTTCTTC. This codes for CASSSRTDHLSYNEQFF.

This chain joins TRBV6-4 and TRBJ2-3, with D possibly TRBD2 on 7 matching bases. The ends were cut back, 0 bases at V and 2 bases at J, with 21 bases in the middle. Per the germline V gene, CDR1 is MRHNA and CDR2 is SNTAGT. This CDR3 is 19 amino acids long. The CDR3, as DNA: TGTGCCAGCAGTGACTCGAGGGGGGGGCCAGCCCCCAACACAGATACGCAGTATTTT. It codes for CASSDSRGGPAPNTDTQYF.

This clone was seen only once. The genes are TRBV10-3 and TRBJ1-6, with TRBD1 matching over 7 bases. The CDR3 has 14 amino acids. V gave up 6 bases and J gave up 7 bases; unmatched junction bases: 6. Looked up from germline, CDR1 is ENHRY and CDR2 is SYGVKD. The CDR3 sequence: CAISRDSVNSPLHF. CDR3 nucleotides: TGTGCCATCAGCCGGGACAGTGTAAATTCACCCCTCCACTTT.

V is TRBV7-2 and J is TRBJ2-5, with 8 bases fitting TRBD1. The CDR3 loop spans 14 amino acids. Unmatched junction bases numbered 3, after V lost 5 bases and J lost 1 base. CDR1 and CDR2 from the germline V gene are SGHTA and FQGNSA. The CDR3 sequence is CASSQGQVQETQYF. CDR3 DNA sequence: TGTGCCAGCAGCCAGGGACAGGTCCAAGAGACCCAGTACTTC.

V gene TRBV10-1 combines with J gene TRBJ1-1; TRBD1 matches 8 bases. The CDR3 contains 13 residues. Germline values: CDR1 WNHNN, CDR2 SYGVQD (reference sequence). V was pared by 5 bases and J by 5 bases, with 4 bases of the junction left unmatched. This chain's CDR3 is CASSKTGETEAFF. Here the CDR3 DNA reads TGCGCCAGCAGTAAGACAGGGGAAACTGAAGCTTTCTTT.

For this clone: At one end, the junction sequence differs from germline, possibly due to a read error. The gene calls are TRBV7-9 and TRBJ2-7; D remains unclear. CDR3 length equals 11 residues. Germline loops: CDR1 SEHNR, CDR2 FQNEAQ (reference sequence). CDR3 sequence: CASSSTGARHF. For the CDR3, the DNA is TGTGCCAGCAGCTCCACCGGAGCCCGTCATTTC. The variable domain in full, completed from reference TRBV7-9 and TRBJ2-7, reads DTGVSQNPRHKITKRGQNVTFRCDPISEHNRLYWYRQTLGQGPEFLTYFQNEAQLEKSRLLSDRFSAERPKGSFSTLEIQRTEQGDSAMYLCASSSTGARHFGPGTRLTVT.

The chain has TRBV6-5 and TRBJ1-6; possibly TRBD1 for D (6 bases). Germline CDR1 is MNHEY and CDR2 is SVGAGI. The CDR3 length is 15 residues. V dropped 3 bases and J dropped 10 bases, with 16 bases sitting between them. The CDR3 reads CASSYGGAWGSPLHF. DNA for the CDR3: TGTGCCAGCAGTTATGGGGGGGCTTGGGGGTCACCCCTCCACTTT.

The rearrangement joins TRBV27 to TRBJ1-4; D perhaps matches TRBD1 (5 bases). Germline assignment: CDR1 MNHEY and CDR2 SMNVEV (reference sequence). The CDR3 has 16 residues. V was cut by 2 bases and J by 4 bases, with 14 bases left in between. The CDR3 DNA reads as TGTGCCAGCAGTTTAACGGGGACGATGATTAATGAAAAACTGTTTTTT. This gives the protein CASSLTGTMINEKLFF.

This chain uses TRBV11-2 with TRBJ1-2, with D maybe TRBD1 (5 bases). CDR3 size: 17 residues. Trimming removed 1 base at V and 2 bases at J, with 17 bases between. CDR1 is SGHAT, CDR2 FQNNGV, per germline. CDR3 sequence: CASSLGRGPGGNYGYTF. The DNA of the CDR3 is TGTGCCAGCAGCTTAGGACGGGGCCCTGGGGGAAACTATGGCTACACCTTC.

This clone was found a few times. The rearrangement joins TRBV13 to TRBJ1-2, with TRBD1 identical over 10 bases. Germline-derived CDR1 and CDR2 are PRHDT and FYEKMQ (reference sequence). Trimming removed 4 bases from V and 6 bases from J; junction bases left unmatched: 5. This CDR3 contains 14 residues. Here the CDR3 DNA reads TGTGCCAGCAGCTCGGGACAGGGGTCTGATGGCTACACCTTC. This encodes CASSSGQGSDGYTF.

This clone was counted a single time. The chain recombines TRBV5-5 with TRBJ2-5, with 9 bases identical to TRBD1. V gave up 5 bases and J gave up 0 bases; unmatched junction bases: 2. Looked up from germline, CDR1 is SGHKS and CDR2 is YYEKEE (reference sequence). This CDR3 has 14 residues. Here the CDR3 DNA reads TGTGCCAGCAGGGGACAGGGAAACCAAGAGACCCAGTACTTC. This translates into CASRGQGNQETQYF.